This is a list of T cell receptor beta chains from one sample in a study of T cells in Graves' hyperthyroidism and ophthalmopathy. One entry per CDR3 protein, called by TCRdb with MiXCR from the multiplex PCR reads. The sample records hundreds of thousands of distinct CDR3 sequences, 15% to 18% being singletons. Sequences were obtained from blood. The receptor set was obtained from a young woman with Graves' hyperthyroidism that later progressed to Graves' ophthalmopathy. The CDR3 runs from the conserved cysteine through the conserved F or W. A D gene is named only where the DNA matches it firmly. Clone sizes are given selectively: once, few, many, or a class where the clone is expanded.

size,D,length,V,J,DNA,CDR3
.,.,11,TRBV6-9,TRBJ2-1,TGTGCCAGCAGTTACGCTAGGGATCAGTTCTTC,CASSYARDQFF
many,TRBD1,15,TRBV11-2,TRBJ2-7,TGTGCCAGCAGCTTAGAGGGGACAGGGGGCTACGAGCAGTACTTC,CASSLEGTGGYEQYF
many,TRBD2,15,TRBV20-1,TRBJ2-7,TGCAGTGCTAGAGATCCGGCAAGCGGGGGGTACGAGCAGTACTTC,CSARDPASGGYEQYF
.,.,14,TRBV27,TRBJ1-1,TGTGCCAGCAGTTCCCGTATGGGGGTAGGTGAAGCTTTCTTT,CASSSRMGVGEAFF
many,.,16,TRBV6-2/TRBV6-3,TRBJ1-4,TGTGCCAGCAGCCCGACAGCATCTGCAACTAATGAAAAACTGTTTTTT,CASSPTASATNEKLFF
.,TRBD2,14,TRBV20-1,TRBJ2-3,TGCAGTGCAACCGGGACTAGGGGTTCGGATACGCAGTATTTT,CSATGTRGSDTQYF
many,.,13,TRBV18,TRBJ2-1,TGTGCCAGCTCTCTTGATTGGGGCGATGAGCAGTTCTTC,CASSLDWGDEQFF
few,TRBD2,19,TRBV19,TRBJ2-2,TGTGCCAGTAGGGACAGACTAGCGGACCCCTTGAGAGGCACCGGGGAGCTGTTTTTT,CASRDRLADPLRGTGELFF
many,TRBD1,14,TRBV27,TRBJ1-5,TGTGCCAGCAGCGGGACAGTCGGAGGTCAGCCCCAGCATTTT,CASSGTVGGQPQHF
many,TRBD2,15,TRBV6-6,TRBJ2-1,TGTGCCAGCAGTTACAACGCGGGAGGCTACAATGAGCAGTTCTTC,CASSYNAGGYNEQFF
.,.,14,TRBV20-1,TRBJ2-7,TGCAGTGCTAGCCCGGGACCCAGGACGTGGGAGCAGTACTTC,CSASPGPRTWEQYF
.,.,16,TRBV28,TRBJ1-1,TGTGCCAGCAGTTTAATAAGTGGGGGGGTGAGGACTGAAGCTTTCTTT,CASSLISGGVRTEAFF
.,.,17,TRBV15,TRBJ1-3,TGTGCCACCAGCAGAGAGCTTGGGACCTCCTCTGGAAACACCATATATTTT,CATSRELGTSSGNTIYF
.,TRBD2,17,TRBV11-2,TRBJ2-3,TGTGCCAGCGGTTCTTACCTTTGGGCGGGAGGAGGGGATACGCAGTATTTT,CASGSYLWAGGGDTQYF
many,.,13,TRBV2,TRBJ1-1,TGTGCCAGCAGTGATGGGACCAACACTGAAGCTTTCTTT,CASSDGTNTEAFF
.,TRBD2,15,TRBV6-5,TRBJ2-3,TGTGCCAGCAGTTCGATAGCGGGAATGACAGATACGCAGTATTTT,CASSSIAGMTDTQYF
many,TRBD1,14,TRBV27,TRBJ1-1,TGTGCCAGCGTTCCAGGGGGCTGGAACACTGAAGCTTTCTTT,CASVPGGWNTEAFF
many,TRBD1,16,TRBV30,TRBJ1-1,TGTGCCTGGAGAGCGGGGACAGGGGCTATGAACACTGAAGCTTTCTTT,CAWRAGTGAMNTEAFF
.,.,17,TRBV4-2,TRBJ2-3,TGTGCCAGCAGCCAAGATACCGACACCTTTAGCACAGATACGCAGTATTTT,CASSQDTDTFSTDTQYF
.,.,14,TRBV5-1,TRBJ1-2,TGCGCCAGCAGCCTGATTACGAGGGCCTATGGCTACACCTTC,CASSLITRAYGYTF
few,.,14,TRBV19,TRBJ1-1,TGTGCCAGTAGTATAGGAGGGACGATCACTGAAGCTTTCTTT,CASSIGGTITEAFF
many,.,13,TRBV5-1,TRBJ1-1,TGCGCCAGCAGCTCTGGACAGAACACTGAAGCTTTCTTT,CASSSGQNTEAFF
many,TRBD1,15,TRBV3-1,TRBJ1-1,TGTGCCAGCAGCCTAAACAGGGGGCCGGGTACTGAAGCTTTCTTT,CASSLNRGPGTEAFF
many,TRBD2,18,TRBV18,TRBJ2-1,TGTGCCAGCTCACCACGGGAGCGGGAGCGGAGCTCCTACAATGAGCAGTTCTTC,CASSPRERERSSYNEQFF
many,.,17,TRBV11-2,TRBJ2-2,TGTGCCAGCAGCTTCGACTATAGAAACAGGGACACCGGGGAGCTGTTTTTT,CASSFDYRNRDTGELFF
many,.,15,TRBV2,TRBJ2-1,TGTGCCAGCAGTGCTAGCGAGGGCTCCTACAATGAGCAGTTCTTC,CASSASEGSYNEQFF
many,.,19,TRBV28,TRBJ2-5,TGTGCCAGCAGTTTACGACTAGGGGATGGCGGGTGGTACCAAGAGACCCAGTACTTC,CASSLRLGDGGWYQETQYF
many,TRBD2,16,TRBV28,TRBJ2-7,TGTGCCAGCAGTTTTGTAGCGGGAGCGACTTTCTACGAGCAGTACTTC,CASSFVAGATFYEQYF
.,.,15,TRBV28,TRBJ2-2,TGTACCAGCAGTTTGTCAGGGTGGAGTGCCGGGGAGCTGTTTTTT,CTSSLSGWSAGELFF
.,.,16,TRBV7-7,TRBJ2-1,TGTGCTAGCAGCACAGGGGGGACTACGGGAGTGGATGAGCAGTTCTTC,CASSTGGTTGVDEQFF
.,TRBD2,15,TRBV15,TRBJ2-1,TGTGCCACCAGATATAGCGGGAGCTCCTACAATGAGCAGTTCTTC,CATRYSGSSYNEQFF
many,TRBD1,14,TRBV6-2/TRBV6-3,TRBJ1-5,TGTGCCAGCCGAGACAGGGCCAGCAATCAGCCCCAGCATTTT,CASRDRASNQPQHF
few,TRBD1,16,TRBV28,TRBJ1-2,TGTGCCAGCAGTTTTACTTCCCCGGGACAGGGACATGGCTACACCTTC,CASSFTSPGQGHGYTF
many,.,15,TRBV7-2,TRBJ1-6,TGTGCCAGCAGCTTAGAATCCGGGGATAATTCACCCCTCCACTTT,CASSLESGDNSPLHF
many,.,13,TRBV20-1,TRBJ2-1,TGCAGTGCTACAGGGGTGGGTTACAATGAGCAGTTCTTC,CSATGVGYNEQFF
many,.,13,TRBV30,TRBJ1-2,TGTGCCTGGAGTGTAGGAGGGATCTATGGCTACACCTTC,CAWSVGGIYGYTF
few,.,13,TRBV9,TRBJ2-2,TGTGCCAGCAGCGTAGCTAGTTCCGGGGAGCTGTTTTTT,CASSVASSGELFF
many,TRBD2,18,TRBV6-1,TRBJ2-1,TGTGCCAGCAGTTCATACGTGATCGGGAGGAGCTCCTACAATGAGCAGTTCTTC,CASSSYVIGRSSYNEQFF
many,.,14,TRBV12-3/TRBV12-4,TRBJ1-4,TGTGCCAGCAGCCTAACAGGGTTAGATGAAAAACTGTTTTTT,CASSLTGLDEKLFF
few,TRBD2,16,TRBV29-1,TRBJ2-1,TGCAGCGTTGAAAGTTGGCGGGAGGGCCTCCCCGATGAGCAGTTCTTC,CSVESWREGLPDEQFF
.,.,15,TRBV6-5,TRBJ1-4,TGTGCCAGCAGTTACGGGGGGAGCGAAATGAGAAAACTGTTTTTT,CASSYGGSEMRKLFF
many,TRBD2,19,TRBV20-1,TRBJ2-3,TGCAGTGCTAAACTTGATGGGCTTCAAGGAGCGGGGATCACAGATACGCAGTATTTT,CSAKLDGLQGAGITDTQYF
.,.,12,TRBV5-1,TRBJ1-2,TGCGCCAGCAGCCCGCGGGCCAGTGGCTACACCTTC,CASSPRASGYTF
.,TRBD2,16,TRBV20-1,TRBJ2-1,TGCAGTGCTAGAGACATAGCGGGAATCTTCTTGAATGAGCAGTTCTTC,CSARDIAGIFLNEQFF
few,.,15,TRBV10-3,TRBJ2-5,TGTGCCATCAGTGAGTCAGGAGCGCTCCAAGAGACCCAGTACTTC,CAISESGALQETQYF
many,.,16,TRBV6-1,TRBJ2-6,TGTGCCAGCAGTGAAGGGACATCCCCTGGGGCCAACGTCCTGACTTTC,CASSEGTSPGANVLTF
many,.,16,TRBV28,TRBJ2-7,TGTGCCAGCAGTGGTCTTGGTGGGATCTACCTCTACGAGCAGTACTTC,CASSGLGGIYLYEQYF
.,.,14,TRBV9,TRBJ1-2,TGTGCCATCAGCGTAGTAGTGGGAGGAGAACCTTACACCTTC,CAISVVVGGEPYTF
many,.,15,TRBV11-3,TRBJ2-5,TGTGCCAGCAGCTCAGTGGGGACGGAGATGGAGACCCAGTACTTC,CASSSVGTEMETQYF
.,TRBD1,16,TRBV19,TRBJ2-7,TGTGCCAGTAGTCCATACCACAGGGGAGACTCCTACGAGCAGTACTTC,CASSPYHRGDSYEQYF
many,.,14,TRBV6-5,TRBJ1-2,TGTGCCAGCAGTTACGATAGGCTGTTTTATGGCTACACCTTC,CASSYDRLFYGYTF
few,TRBD1,14,TRBV10-3,TRBJ1-2,TGTGCCATCCGGAGGGACAGGGGGCTCCATGGCTACACCTTC,CAIRRDRGLHGYTF